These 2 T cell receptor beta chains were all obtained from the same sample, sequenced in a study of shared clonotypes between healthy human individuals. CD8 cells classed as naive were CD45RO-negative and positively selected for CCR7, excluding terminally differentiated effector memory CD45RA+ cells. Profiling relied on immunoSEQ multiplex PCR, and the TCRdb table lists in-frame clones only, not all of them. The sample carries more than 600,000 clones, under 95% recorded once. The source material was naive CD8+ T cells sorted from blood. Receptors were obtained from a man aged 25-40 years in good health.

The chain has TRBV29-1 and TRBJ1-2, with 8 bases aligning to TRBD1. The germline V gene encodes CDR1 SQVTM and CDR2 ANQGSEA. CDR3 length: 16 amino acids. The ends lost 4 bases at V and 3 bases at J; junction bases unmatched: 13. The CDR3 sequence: CSVGGGQEGNHYGYTF. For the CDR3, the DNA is TGCAGCGTTGGAGGGGGACAGGAGGGGAACCACTATGGCTACACCTTC.

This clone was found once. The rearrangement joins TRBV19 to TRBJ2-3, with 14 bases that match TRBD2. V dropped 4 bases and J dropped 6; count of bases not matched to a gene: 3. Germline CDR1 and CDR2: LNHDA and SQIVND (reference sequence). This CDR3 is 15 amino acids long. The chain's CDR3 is CASSTTSGRVDTQYF. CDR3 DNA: TGTGCCAGTAGTACGACTAGCGGGAGGGTGGATACGCAGTATTTT.